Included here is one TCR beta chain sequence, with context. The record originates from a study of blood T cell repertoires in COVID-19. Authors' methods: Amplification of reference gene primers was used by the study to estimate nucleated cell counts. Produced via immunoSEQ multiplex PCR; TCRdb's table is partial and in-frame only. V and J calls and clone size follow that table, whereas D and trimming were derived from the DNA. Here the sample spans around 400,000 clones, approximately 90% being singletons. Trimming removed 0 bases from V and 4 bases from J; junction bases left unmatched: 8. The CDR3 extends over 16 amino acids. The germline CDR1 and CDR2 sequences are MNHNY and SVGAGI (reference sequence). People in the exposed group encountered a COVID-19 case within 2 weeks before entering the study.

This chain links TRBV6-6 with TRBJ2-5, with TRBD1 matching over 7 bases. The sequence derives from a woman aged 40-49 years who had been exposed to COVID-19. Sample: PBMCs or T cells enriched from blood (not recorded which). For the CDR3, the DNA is TGTGCCAGCAGTTACTCACCAGGACAGGCGGGAGAGACCCAGTACTTC. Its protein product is CASSYSPGQAGETQYF.